This T cell receptor beta chain was identified during a study of T cell changes during pregnancy in multiple sclerosis. Generated by immunoSEQ multiplex PCR, the TCRdb table keeps only in-frame clones and is missing some. The sample holds 60,000 to 70,000 clones; about nine tenths are singletons and the top ten take roughly 2%. CDR1 MGHDK and CDR2 SYGVNS come from the germline V gene. This CDR3 spans 15 amino acids. J was trimmed by 5 bases and V by 3 bases; bases with no gene match: 3. The source material was peripheral blood, sampled in the third trimester of pregnancy. The sequence was collected from a female donor in good health, enrolled as a control in a pregnancy study. The chain uses TRBV25-1 and TRBJ2-1; TRBD2 matches 11 bases. DNA of the CDR3: TGTGCCAGCAGTGATAGCGGGAGGGCCGACAATGAGCAGTTCTTC. As protein: CASSDSGRADNEQFF.